One sample yielded the 10 T cell receptor beta chains listed below, sequenced in a study of memory CD4+ T cells and cytomegalovirus serostatus. Single viable CD3+CD4+CD8-CD45RO+ cells were sorted as the memory CD4+ T cells. Measured with immunoSEQ multiplex PCR; TCRdb has only the in-frame clones, and not every one. The repertoire includes over 35,000 clones, roughly 78% of them detected once, and approximately 0.8% sits in the top ten. The sequencing sample was made of memory CD4+ T cells from blood. All receptors come from an adult in good health and CMV-seronegative.

This clone was recorded once. The chain joins TRBV19 to TRBJ2-3; weak D call: TRBD1 (8 bases). The CDR3 runs 14 residues. The V end lost 7 bases, the J end lost 7 bases, and 18 bases lay between the germline ends. From germline, CDR1 is LNHDA and CDR2 SQIVND (reference sequence). Written as DNA, the CDR3 is TGTGCCAGTACCCGCAACAGGGGGGGGAATACGCAGTATTTT. It is translated as CASTRNRGGNTQYF.

The V and J genes are TRBV20-1 and TRBJ1-4, with D unclear. The V end was cut by 7 bases, the J end by 4 bases, with 7 bases between. CDR1 and CDR2 (germline): DFQATT, SNEGSKA (reference sequence). This CDR3 has 11 amino acids. CDR3 region: CSVENNEKLFF. CDR3 DNA sequence: TGCAGTGTAGAAAATAATGAAAAACTGTTTTTT.

Of note for this clone: At one boundary the junction diverges from the germline segment, which might be a read error. The CDR3 DNA sequence: TGTGCCAGCAGCCAAGAAAGGACAGGGGCCCTCTTC. It is translated as CASSQERTGALF. V gene TRBV14 combines with J gene TRBJ2-1; 9 positions agree with TRBD1. The CDR3 has 12 residues. CDR1 and CDR2 (germline): SGHDN, FVKESK. The variable domain in full, completed from reference TRBV14 and TRBJ2-1, reads EAGVTQFPSHSVIEKGQTVTLRCDPISGHDNLYWYRRVMGKEIKFLLHFVKESKQDESGMPNNRFLAERTGGTYSTLKVQPAELEDSGVYFCASSQERTGALFGPGTRLTVL.

This clone appeared a few times. The chain carries TRBV11-2 and TRBJ2-5; 12 bases agree with TRBD2. The CDR3 covers 17 residues. Germline CDR1 reads SGHAT; CDR2 reads FQNNGV. Trimming took 5 bases from V and 2 from J; bases not matched to a gene: 9. Written as DNA, the CDR3 is TGTGCCAGCAGCCTTGCCGGACTAGCGGGGAGACAAGAGACCCAGTACTTC. This translates into CASSLAGLAGRQETQYF.

Turning to this clone: An end of the junction does not agree with germline; a read error may underlie this. The V and J genes are TRBV30 and TRBJ2-7, with 8 bases fitting TRBD1. Germline V gene sequence: CDR1 GTSNPN, CDR2 SVGIG (reference sequence). The CDR3 consists of 11 residues. CDR3 in DNA: TGTGCCTGGAGCGTGTCCGGGACAGGTCACTTC. It yields the protein CAWSVSGTGHF.

The gene calls are TRBV30 and TRBJ1-2, with D possibly matching TRBD1 (6 bases). This CDR3 spans 14 amino acids. Trimming stripped 4 bases from V and 6 bases from J, with 18 bases between. Germline CDR1 GTSNPN, CDR2 SVGIG (reference sequence). The CDR3 loop is CAWTRGAEKNGYTF. The CDR3 coding sequence is TGTGCCTGGACGCGGGGGGCGGAAAAGAATGGCTACACCTTC.

The chain carries TRBV7-9 and TRBJ1-4, with D possibly TRBD1 on 5 matching bases. V was shortened by 2 bases and J by 8 bases, with 21 bases between the two germline ends. CDR1 is SEHNR and CDR2 is FQNEAQ in the germline V gene (reference sequence). The CDR3 runs 17 residues. CDR3 nucleotide sequence: TGTGCCAGCAGCTTAACCGACGACAGTCACGGTATGGAAAAACTGTTTTTT. This sequence encodes CASSLTDDSHGMEKLFF.

This clone appeared a single time. The CDR3 coding sequence is TGCGCCAGCTCCCTGGGGGATAGGGTAAGCACTGAAGCTTTCTTT. Translated, it gives CASSLGDRVSTEAFF. The rearrangement links TRBV5-1 to TRBJ1-1, with D perhaps TRBD1 (5 bases). The V end lost 7 bases, the J end lost 4 bases, and 20 bases lay between the germline ends. The CDR3 runs 15 residues. The V gene's germline CDR1 is SGHRS and CDR2 YFSETQ.

V is TRBV5-1 and J is TRBJ2-7; 9 bases line up with TRBD2. Germline CDR1 and CDR2: SGHRS and YFSETQ. This CDR3 has 15 amino acids. Trimming removed 5 bases from V and 3 bases from J; junction bases left unmatched: 9. CDR3 in amino acids: CASSREAGGLYEQYF. Here the CDR3 DNA reads TGCGCCAGCAGTCGGGAGGCGGGGGGGCTCTACGAGCAGTACTTC.

In its sample, this clone was seen a few times. The chain has TRBV10-3 and TRBJ1-2, with D tentatively TRBD1 (5 bases). The CDR3 totals 17 residues. Trimming stripped 4 bases from V and 6 bases from J, with 24 bases between. Germline lookup yields CDR1 ENHRY and CDR2 SYGVKD. CDR3 protein: CAISALSSAGRGNGYTF. The CDR3 DNA sequence: TGTGCCATCAGTGCCCTTTCTAGTGCCGGGAGGGGCAATGGCTACACCTTC.